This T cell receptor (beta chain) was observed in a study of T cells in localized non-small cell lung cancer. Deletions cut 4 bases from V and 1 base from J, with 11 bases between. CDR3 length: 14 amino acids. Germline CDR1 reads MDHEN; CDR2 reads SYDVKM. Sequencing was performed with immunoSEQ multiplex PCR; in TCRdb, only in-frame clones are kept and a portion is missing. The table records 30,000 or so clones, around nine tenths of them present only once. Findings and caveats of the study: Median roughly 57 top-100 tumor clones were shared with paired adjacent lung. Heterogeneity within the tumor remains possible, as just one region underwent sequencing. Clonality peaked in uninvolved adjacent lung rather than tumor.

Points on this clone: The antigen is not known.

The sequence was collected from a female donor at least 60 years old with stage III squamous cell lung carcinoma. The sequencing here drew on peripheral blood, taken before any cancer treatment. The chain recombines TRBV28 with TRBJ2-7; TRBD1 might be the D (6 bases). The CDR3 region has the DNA TGTGCCAGCAGTTCCGGGACACGGTCCTACGAGCAGTACTTC. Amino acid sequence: CASSSGTRSYEQYF.